One T cell receptor (beta chain) is described in this entry. In its sample, this clonotype was seen a few times. The target of this receptor is not known. Base-call qualities are not available, and no considerably larger clone is one nucleotide away. Profiling of TCR beta VDJ combinations and CDR3 sequences used genomic DNA as the template. TCR repertoire sequencing was run on an Illumina HiSeq 2000. In the paper's pipeline: Repertoires were assessed using TRBV/TRBJ rearrangement plots, CDR3 size and DJ length profiles, and Simpson's diversity index. The most abundant DNA sequence in the deep sequencing data was taken as the immunodominant clone. CDR3 amino acid sequences were screened for sharing across subjects and were compared with published repertoires and the VDJdb database. Starting from the raw public reads, TCRdb applied fastp trimming at Q25, assembled clones with MiXCR and retained in-frame beta chains. Rows merge per CDR3 protein into single entries with the most common DNA and genes. The V and J calls here are based on TCRdb, not the publication. The sample data list around 130,000 distinct CDR3 sequences, and around 48% of these were observed just once. 2% to 3% of the sample is in the top ten clones.

Between the V and J ends, shortened by 10 bases and 10 bases respectively, the junction contains 25 bases. From a lookup of the germline V gene, CDR1 and CDR2 are ENHRY and SYGVKD. The CDR3 contains 14 residues, cysteine and phenylalanine counted. The CDR3 DNA has 42 bases and is translated from base 1. The data originate from a study of CD8+CD57+ T cells in acquired aplastic anemia (dated by TCRdb to the late 2010s). Notes on the research overall: DNA extracted from sorted CD4+ and CD8+ cells had a mean of roughly 3 ug, with a range of about 0.18 to 27.4 ug. For healthy donor samples, the average read count was approximately 10 million for CD4+ cells and 11 million to 14 million for CD8+ cells.

Overall study results and their limits: Some 31 CD8+ CDR3 sequences were shared between patients and controls but appeared highly expressed in patients and within their immunodominant clones. Patients and healthy controls showed no significant difference in CD8+ Simpson's diversity (P=0.060).

In this study, sorted CD4+ and CD8+ T cells from the blood of healthy subjects and of severe aplastic anemia patients had their TCR repertoires deep-sequenced. Ficoll-Paque density gradient centrifugation was used to isolate peripheral blood mononuclear cells. Before DNA was extracted, CD4+ and CD8+ T cells were sorted using either FACS or magnetic beads. Recombination linked TRBV10-3 to TRBJ1-1, with no D gene named confidently. This TCR was recovered from a human donor in good health, serving as a control. Material for sequencing was sorted CD4+, CD8+, or CD8+CD57+ T cells (not recorded which) from PBMCs. The CDR3 region reads CASTENRADLRAFF. The sequence in DNA is TGTGCCAGCACCGAAAATCGGGCGGACCTGAGAGCTTTCTTT.